Detailed here is one T cell receptor (beta chain). The data originate from a study of blood T cell repertoires in COVID-19. In the study overall: Sites in the United States, Italy and Spain provided acute and convalescent COVID-19 samples. The analysed material was cDNA or gDNA that came from T cells, B-cell-depleted T cells, or PBMCs.

This table comes from immunoSEQ multiplex PCR, and its TCRdb copy is limited to in-frame clones, with some not included. This sample has tens of thousands of clones; just under 85% occur once, and the top ten carry less than 7%. Trimming cost V 1 base and J 4 bases; bases outside gene matches: 5. Germline CDR1 and CDR2: LGHNA and YNFKEQ. CDR3 length equals 16 residues. Sequencing was carried out using peripheral blood. The TCR comes from a man aged 50 to 59 with active COVID-19. The chain uses TRBV4-2 and TRBJ2-3, with 10 bases lining up with TRBD2. The CDR3 loop is CASSQVTAGGADTQYF. DNA for the CDR3: TGTGCCAGCAGCCAAGTAACAGCGGGGGGGGCAGATACGCAGTATTTT.